One sample yielded the 32 T cell receptor beta chains listed below, sequenced in a study of blood T cell repertoires in COVID-19. Produced via immunoSEQ multiplex PCR; TCRdb's table is partial and in-frame only. The data hold some 490,000 clones, with 80% to 90% observed a single time. The sample comprised peripheral blood. Receptors were obtained from a human donor in a cohort sampled during active COVID-19.

As concerns this clone: This sample includes further DNA sequences coding for the same CDR3. The chain combines TRBV18 with TRBJ1-1; unclear D gene. The CDR3 spans 12 residues. The V end lost 5 bases, the J end lost 2 bases, and 6 bases lay between the germline ends. Germline CDR1 and CDR2: KGHSH and LQKENI. CDR3 residues: CASSTVNTEAFF. The CDR3 nucleotides read TGTGCCAGCTCAACGGTCAACACTGAAGCTTTCTTT.

The chain carries TRBV5-1 and TRBJ2-7; D is perhaps TRBD2 (6 bases). Trimming cost V 4 bases and J 3 bases, with 17 bases left between them. The CDR3 extends over 15 amino acids. Germline V gives CDR1 SGHRS, CDR2 YFSETQ. This CDR3 reads CASSRTGTEYYEQYF. The CDR3 DNA is TGCGCCAGCAGCCGGACCGGGACTGAGTACTACGAGCAGTACTTC. Variable domain in full (rest from reference TRBV5-1 and TRBJ2-7): KAGVTQTPRYLIKTRGQQVTLSCSPISGHRSVSWYQQTPGQGLQFLFEYFSETQRNKGNFPGRFSGRQFSNSRSEMNVSTLELGDSALYLCASSRTGTEYYEQYFGPGTRLTVT.

V usage is TRBV19 and J usage is TRBJ1-6; the D gene is possibly TRBD1 (5 bases). The germline V and J ends were trimmed by 3 bases and 2 bases, with 11 bases remaining between them. Per the germline V gene, CDR1 is LNHDA and CDR2 is SQIVND (reference sequence). There are 16 residues in the CDR3. The CDR3 coding sequence is TGTGCCAGTAGTATCAGCGGGGGACCCTATAATTCACCCCTCCACTTT. Translated, it gives CASSISGGPYNSPLHF.

The V gene is TRBV30, the J gene TRBJ1-1, with a weak D call TRBD1 (6 bases). Germline CDR1 GTSNPN, CDR2 SVGIG (reference sequence). This CDR3 spans 14 amino acids. V was pared by 3 bases and J by 1 base, with 12 bases between. The CDR3 protein is CAWSAGEGNTEAFF. Here the CDR3 DNA reads TGTGCCTGGAGCGCAGGGGAAGGGAACACTGAAGCTTTCTTT.

The chain employs TRBV18 and TRBJ1-2; TRBD1 agrees at 10 bases. CDR1 KGHSH and CDR2 LQKENI come from the germline V gene. V lost 5 bases and J lost 8; bases outside the gene matches: 5. CDR3 length equals 13 residues. Written as DNA, the CDR3 is TGTGCCAGCTCAACGGGGACAGGGGAAGGCTACACCTTC. It specifies CASSTGTGEGYTF.

The chain links TRBV6-5 to TRBJ2-5, with 8 positions matching TRBD2. V was pared by 6 bases and J by 2 bases, with 5 bases of the junction left unmatched. The CDR3 spans 14 residues. Looked up from germline, CDR1 is MNHEY and CDR2 is SVGAGI. The CDR3 region is CASSPPGGQETQYF. As DNA, the CDR3 is TGTGCCAGCAGCCCCCCGGGGGGGCAAGAGACCCAGTACTTC.

J is TRBJ1-5 and V is TRBV5-1; D gene uncertain. This CDR3 has 12 residues. V lost 0 bases to trimming and J lost 6 bases, with 4 bases between them. CDR1 is SGHRS, CDR2 YFSETQ, per germline. The CDR3 DNA sequence: TGCGCCAGCAGCTTGGGGGCTCAGCCCCAGCATTTT. Translating it yields CASSLGAQPQHF. Looking up the rest from reference TRBV5-1 and TRBJ1-5 gives the full variable domain: KAGVTQTPRYLIKTRGQQVTLSCSPISGHRSVSWYQQTPGQGLQFLFEYFSETQRNKGNFPGRFSGRQFSNSRSEMNVSTLELGDSALYLCASSLGAQPQHFGDGTRLSIL.

This chain links TRBV27 with TRBJ1-2, with a tentative D call TRBD1 (6 bases). Germline CDR1 MNHEY, CDR2 SMNVEV (reference sequence). V was cut by 5 bases and J by 2 bases, with 15 bases left in between. CDR3 length equals 15 residues. The CDR3 protein is CASSLTGQKNYGYTF. In nucleotides, the CDR3 is TGTGCCAGCAGTCTAACGGGACAAAAAAACTATGGCTACACCTTC.

The gene calls are TRBV4-1 and TRBJ1-2; 10 bases match TRBD1. Germline lookup yields CDR1 MGHRA and CDR2 YSYEKL. This CDR3 is built from 16 residues. V was pared by 3 bases and J by 3 bases, with 7 bases of the junction left unmatched. Here the CDR3 reads CASSHSKDRGDYGYTF. The CDR3 DNA reads as TGCGCCAGCAGCCATTCTAAGGACAGGGGGGACTATGGCTACACCTTC.

The chain recombines TRBV7-2 with TRBJ2-6; the D gene is possibly TRBD1 (6 bases). Per the germline V gene, CDR1 is SGHTA and CDR2 is FQGNSA. V was clipped by 4 bases and J by 2 bases, with 9 bases between them. This CDR3 is 15 amino acids long. CDR3 residues: CASSSQGPGANVLTF. CDR3 DNA: TGTGCCAGCAGCTCACAGGGTCCTGGGGCCAACGTCCTGACTTTC.

This chain connects TRBV12-5 to TRBJ2-1; TRBD1 aligns across 12 bases. CDR3 length: 17 residues. CDR1 LGHNT and CDR2 FRNRAP come from the germline V gene. The ends lost 5 bases at V and 5 bases at J; junction bases unmatched: 10. For the CDR3, the DNA is TGTGCTAGTGGTCTTTCCGGGACAGGGGGCTTAGACAATGAGCAGTTCTTC. Amino acid sequence: CASGLSGTGGLDNEQFF.

Here the CDR3 reads CAWTTRTGGIYGYTF. CDR3 sequence (DNA): TGTGCCTGGACCACCCGGACAGGGGGCATCTATGGCTACACCTTC. The V and J genes are TRBV30 and TRBJ1-2; 11 nucleotides line up with TRBD1. With V trimmed by 4 bases and J by 4 bases, 8 bases remained unmatched. The CDR3 is 15 residues long. Looked up from germline, CDR1 is GTSNPN and CDR2 is SVGIG (reference sequence).

The chain combines TRBV25-1 with TRBJ1-3; 11 bases line up with TRBD1. V trimming: 6 bases; J trimming: 4 bases; junction bases outside the gene matches: 8. This CDR3 spans 16 amino acids. From germline, CDR1 is MGHDK and CDR2 SYGVNS. The CDR3 here is CASSPDRGQGGNTIYF. The CDR3 DNA reads as TGTGCCAGCAGCCCGGACAGGGGGCAGGGAGGAAACACCATATATTTT.

The chain is built from TRBV4-1 and TRBJ1-2; D is possibly TRBD1 (5 bases). CDR3 size: 15 residues. Germline V CDR1 and CDR2: MGHRA, YSYEKL. V shed 0 bases and J shed 4 bases, with 12 bases lying between them. The DNA for the CDR3 is TGCGCCAGCAGCCAAGATTGGGGGGATAGCTATGGCTACACCTTC. Translating gives CASSQDWGDSYGYTF.

The V gene is TRBV28, the J gene TRBJ2-1; TRBD2 agrees at 9 bases. In germline, CDR1 is MDHEN, CDR2 SYDVKM. V dropped 6 bases and J dropped 4; count of bases not matched to a gene: 10. There are 16 residues in the CDR3. This CDR3 reads CASRAAGLAGYNEQFF. The CDR3 DNA is TGTGCCAGCAGGGCTGCCGGGCTAGCGGGGTACAATGAGCAGTTCTTC. Full variable domain (rest looked up from reference TRBV28 and TRBJ2-1): DVKVTQSSRYLVKRTGEKVFLECVQDMDHENMFWYRQDPGLGLRLIYFSYDVKMKEKGDIPEGYSVSREKKERFSLILESASTNQTSMYLCASRAAGLAGYNEQFFGPGTRLTVL.

The chain has TRBV11-3 and TRBJ2-2; D perhaps matches TRBD1 (6 bases). Germline V gene data show CDR1 as SGHNT and CDR2 as YENEEA. Deletions cut 5 bases from V and 5 bases from J, with 9 bases between. CDR3 size: 13 residues. CDR3 nucleotides: TGTGCCAGCAGCCTACAGGGAACCGGGGAGCTGTTTTTT. Amino acids: CASSLQGTGELFF.

The chain couples TRBV5-1 to TRBJ2-1, with D possibly matching TRBD2 (6 bases). The CDR3 sequence is 15 residues long. V dropped 7 bases and J dropped 3 bases, with 17 bases sitting between them. The germline V gene encodes CDR1 SGHRS and CDR2 YFSETQ. The CDR3 DNA follows: TGCGCCAGCCCGCCCGCGGGACGGCACTACAATGAGCAGTTCTTC. It translates to CASPPAGRHYNEQFF.

The chain combines TRBV5-6 with TRBJ1-1, with a tentative D call TRBD1 (5 bases). Trimming removed 0 bases from V and 4 bases from J, with 16 bases in between. The V gene's germline CDR1 is SGHDT and CDR2 YYEEEE. The CDR3 loop spans 16 amino acids. The chain's CDR3 is CASSLAGRGIGTEAFF. For the CDR3, the DNA is TGTGCCAGCAGCTTGGCGGGGAGGGGCATCGGCACTGAAGCTTTCTTT.

The V and J genes are TRBV11-2 and TRBJ2-7; D perhaps matches TRBD2 (6 bases). V gave up 5 bases and J gave up 1 base, with 15 bases separating them. The CDR3 loop spans 15 amino acids. The V gene's germline CDR1 is SGHAT and CDR2 FQNNGV. The CDR3 sequence: CASSTLIAASYEQYF. The CDR3 DNA follows: TGTGCCAGCAGCACCCTGATAGCGGCTTCCTACGAGCAGTACTTC.

This clone was seen a single time. The gene calls are TRBV5-5 and TRBJ2-7; 9 positions agree with TRBD1. V dropped 0 bases and J dropped 4; count of bases not matched to a gene: 11. The CDR3 is made up of 17 amino acids. CDR1 and CDR2 (germline): SGHKS, YYEKEE (reference sequence). The CDR3: CASSLVATGGSLYEQYF. The CDR3 DNA reads TGTGCCAGCAGCTTGGTAGCGACAGGGGGTTCCCTTTACGAGCAGTACTTC.

The V gene is TRBV4-2, the J gene TRBJ2-7; 12 bases are a match to TRBD2. J gave up 6 bases and V 1 base, and 4 bases lay outside the gene matches. Germline-derived CDR1 and CDR2 are LGHNA and YNFKEQ. The CDR3 spans 15 residues. CDR3 DNA: TGTGCCAGCAGCCAAGCTAGCGGGAGGGTTGCCGAGCAGTACTTC. Amino acid sequence: CASSQASGRVAEQYF.

The V gene is TRBV28, the J gene TRBJ2-5; D might be TRBD1 (5 bases). The germline CDR1 and CDR2 sequences are MDHEN and SYDVKM. The CDR3 runs to 15 residues. V lost 4 bases and J lost 2, with 14 bases in between. In DNA, the CDR3 is TGTGCCAGCAGTTCCCCGGAACAGGTTCAAGAGACCCAGTACTTC. Translating it yields CASSSPEQVQETQYF.

This sequence joins TRBV19 and TRBJ1-1, with 7 bases identical to TRBD1. The CDR3 has 13 residues. Per germline, CDR1 LNHDA and CDR2 SQIVND (reference sequence). J lost 4 bases, V lost 4 bases, and 3 bases had no gene match. The CDR3 sequence is CASSTDRATEAFF. The CDR3 DNA follows: TGTGCCAGTAGTACCGACAGGGCCACTGAAGCTTTCTTT.

The gene calls are TRBV14 and TRBJ2-1; D is undetermined. CDR1 is SGHDN and CDR2 is FVKESK in the germline V gene. The CDR3 length is 17 residues. V dropped 1 base and J dropped 2 bases, with 15 bases sitting between them. DNA of the CDR3: TGTGCCAGCAGCCAAGGGTCCCCTAAAGCCACCTACAATGAGCAGTTCTTC. Amino acid sequence: CASSQGSPKATYNEQFF.

This chain links TRBV6-5 with TRBJ1-2; TRBD1 matches 10 bases. The germline V gene encodes CDR1 MNHEY and CDR2 SVGAGI. CDR3 size: 15 residues. V lost 5 bases and J lost 3; bases outside the gene matches: 6. The CDR3 region is CASSTRTGGDYGYTF. The DNA of the CDR3 is TGTGCCAGCAGTACAAGGACAGGGGGGGACTATGGCTACACCTTC.

The chain links TRBV6-2 or TRBV6-3 to TRBJ2-2; D gene unclear. Germline V CDR1 and CDR2: MNHEY, SVGEGT. There are 15 residues in the CDR3. Trimming pared 2 bases from V and 6 bases from J, leaving 13 bases between. For the CDR3, the DNA is TGTGCCAGCAGTTACATTGATAGTCGGTCCGGGGAGCTGTTTTTT. This gives the protein CASSYIDSRSGELFF.

The rearrangement links TRBV28 to TRBJ2-1, with 9 bases aligning to TRBD1. The germline V gene has CDR1 MDHEN and CDR2 SYDVKM. V lost 6 bases to trimming and J lost 6 bases; unmatched junction nucleotides: 9. CDR3 length: 15 amino acids. CDR3: CASSSHGQGFNEQFF. CDR3 in DNA: TGTGCCAGCAGCTCGCACGGACAGGGGTTCAATGAGCAGTTCTTC.

The chain links TRBV19 to TRBJ1-1; D is ambiguous. Trimming removed 2 bases from V and 0 bases from J, with 4 bases in between. The CDR3 runs 13 residues. The germline CDR1 and CDR2 sequences are LNHDA and SQIVND (reference sequence). CDR3 sequence (DNA): TGTGCCAGTAGTATAATATTGAACACTGAAGCTTTCTTT. This codes for CASSIILNTEAFF. The whole variable domain, filled in from reference TRBV19 and TRBJ1-1, reads DGGITQSPKYLFRKEGQNVTLSCEQNLNHDAMYWYRQDPGQGLRLIYYSQIVNDFQKGDIAEGYSVSREKKESFPLTVTSAQKNPTAFYLCASSIILNTEAFFGQGTRLTVV.

The CDR3 loop is CATKYEGSANQPQHF. The CDR3 nucleotides read TGTGCCACCAAGTATGAGGGTTCGGCAAATCAGCCCCAGCATTTT. The J gene is TRBJ1-5, the V gene TRBV19, with unresolved D. The V gene lost 10 bases and the J gene lost 4 bases, with 20 bases spanning the gap. CDR1 and CDR2 (germline): LNHDA, SQIVND (reference sequence). This CDR3 contains 15 residues. The variable domain in full, completed from reference TRBV19 and TRBJ1-5, reads DGGITQSPKYLFRKEGQNVTLSCEQNLNHDAMYWYRQDPGQGLRLIYYSQIVNDFQKGDIAEGYSVSREKKESFPLTVTSAQKNPTAFYLCATKYEGSANQPQHFGDGTRLSIL.

This chain joins TRBV30 and TRBJ2-7, with D perhaps TRBD2 (5 bases). This CDR3 is 15 amino acids long. Trimming stripped 2 bases from V and 0 bases from J, with 14 bases between. Germline V gives CDR1 GTSNPN, CDR2 SVGIG (reference sequence). The CDR3 DNA is TGTGCCTGGAGTAAAAGGACTGGCAGCTCCTACGAGCAGTACTTC. Protein product: CAWSKRTGSSYEQYF.

V usage is TRBV7-3 and J usage is TRBJ2-1; D is possibly TRBD2 (6 bases). The CDR3 is 15 residues long. Germline V gives CDR1 SGHTA, CDR2 FQGTGA. The germline V and J ends were trimmed by 5 bases and 4 bases, with 15 bases remaining between them. CDR3 nucleotide sequence: TGTGCCAGCAGCCCCTTCGTAGCGGCATACAATGAGCAGTTCTTC. This translates into CASSPFVAAYNEQFF.

The chain couples TRBV18 to TRBJ1-2; 8 bases are shared with TRBD1. The V and J ends lost 3 bases and 6 bases, in that order; junction bases with no gene match: 9. CDR3 length: 15 amino acids. In germline, CDR1 is KGHSH, CDR2 LQKENI. The CDR3 here is CASSPIGQGVNGYTF. The CDR3 nucleotides read TGTGCCAGCTCACCTATAGGACAGGGAGTCAATGGCTACACCTTC.